This T cell receptor beta chain originates from a study of CD8 T cells in ankylosing spondylitis. The CDR3 has 13 residues. Per the germline V gene, CDR1 is MDHEN and CDR2 is SYDVKM. V lost 8 bases to trimming and J lost 7 bases, with 18 bases between them. This clonotype was counted ten times or more. One entry per CDR3 protein results from TCRdb running MiXCR on the 5' RACE reads. Found here are around 140,000 distinct CDR3 sequences, about an eighth of them singletons; the top ten hold 3.5% to 5%. The clonotype comes from a female donor with ankylosing spondylitis or in good health (not recorded which). Sequencing was performed on blood, either unsorted or a sorted T cell fraction (not recorded which). This chain uses TRBV28 with TRBJ2-7; the D gene is possibly TRBD2 (6 bases). This CDR3 reads CASGGGGLEEQYF. CDR3 bases: TGTGCCAGCGGAGGAGGAGGGCTGGAAGAGCAGTACTTC.